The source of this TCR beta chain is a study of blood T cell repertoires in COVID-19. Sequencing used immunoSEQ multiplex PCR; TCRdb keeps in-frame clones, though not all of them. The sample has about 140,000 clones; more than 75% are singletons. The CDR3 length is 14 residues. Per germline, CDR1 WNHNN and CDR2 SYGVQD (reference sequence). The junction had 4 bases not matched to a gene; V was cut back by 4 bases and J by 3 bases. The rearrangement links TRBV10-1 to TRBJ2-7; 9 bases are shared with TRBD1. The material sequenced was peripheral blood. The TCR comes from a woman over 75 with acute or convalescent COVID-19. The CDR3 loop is CASSVGGQGYEQYF. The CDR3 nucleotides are TGCGCCAGCAGTGTCGGGGGACAGGGCTACGAGCAGTACTTC.